Listed below are T cell receptor beta chains from one sample, sequenced in a study of cytomegalovirus exposure and HLA in healthy donors. Libraries were prepared by immunoSEQ multiplex PCR; TCRdb keeps only in-frame clonotypes and omits some of them. The table has over 150,000 clones, about four fifths seen once. Sequencing input: PBMCs. The origin of the receptors is a male donor in good health and CMV-seropositive. Each CDR3 is given with its conserved first and last residue. D genes are given only for firm matches. Clone size appears in some rows only: once, few, many, or a class for an expanded clone.

D,V,size,J,DNA,CDR3
TRBD1,TRBV4-3,.,TRBJ2-5,TGCGCCAGCAGCCAAGCTCTGGACAGGGGAGAGACCCAGTACTTC,CASSQALDRGETQYF
.,TRBV29-1,once,TRBJ2-5,TGCAGCCCCCGGGACAACCAAGAGACCCAGTACTTC,CSPRDNQETQYF
.,TRBV25-1,many,TRBJ2-2,TGTGCCAGCTCGAGGGAGACGAACACCGGGGAGCTGTTTTTT,CASSRETNTGELFF
TRBD2,TRBV29-1,.,TRBJ2-1,TGCAGCCTTCTGCTAGCGGGGGCCCGCAGCTCCTACAATGAGCAGTTCTTC,CSLLLAGARSSYNEQFF
TRBD2,TRBV9,.,TRBJ2-5,TGTGCCAGCAGCTTCGGGGGGGGCCAAGAGACCCAGTACTTC,CASSFGGGQETQYF
TRBD1,TRBV18,.,TRBJ1-1,TGTGCCAGCTCAGCGGGACAGGGGGGTACTGAAGCTTTCTTT,CASSAGQGGTEAFF
.,TRBV4-1,.,TRBJ1-3,TGCGCCAGCAGCCAACCTCGGGAAAGAAACACCATATATTTT,CASSQPRERNTIYF
TRBD1,TRBV4-1,.,TRBJ2-7,TGCGCCAGCAGCCACGGCAGGGGGCTGGCCGAGCAGTACTTC,CASSHGRGLAEQYF
TRBD2,TRBV5-1,.,TRBJ2-5,TGCGCCAGCAGGTCAGCGGGAGGGCCAGAGACCCAGTACTTC,CASRSAGGPETQYF
TRBD2,TRBV6-5,.,TRBJ2-3,TGTGCCAGCAGCCGAGGGACTAGCGGCACAGATACGCAGTATTTT,CASSRGTSGTDTQYF
TRBD2,TRBV9,.,TRBJ2-5,TGTGCCAGCAGCGTAGTGGGCGGGGAGGGTGAGACCCAGTACTTC,CASSVVGGEGETQYF
TRBD1,TRBV19,.,TRBJ1-1,TGTGCCAGTAGCCCTAGGGACAGGGAGAACACTGAAGCTTTCTTT,CASSPRDRENTEAFF
TRBD2,TRBV7-9,.,TRBJ2-7,TGTGCCAGCAGCGCCGGGACTAGCGGGGGGACTGACGAGCAGTACTTC,CASSAGTSGGTDEQYF
TRBD2,TRBV9,.,TRBJ2-1,TGTGCCAGCAGCCATTCCCAAACCGGGACTAGCGGGAGGAATGAGCAGTTCTTC,CASSHSQTGTSGRNEQFF
TRBD1,TRBV5-1,.,TRBJ2-2,TGCGCCAGCAGCACCCCGGACAGGGGCACCGGGGAGCTGTTTTTT,CASSTPDRGTGELFF
TRBD2,TRBV5-8,few,TRBJ2-1,TGTGCCAGCAGCATCGGACTAGCGGGAACCTGGGGTAGGAGCACGTTCTTC,CASSIGLAGTWGRSTFF
TRBD2,TRBV7-6,.,TRBJ2-1,TGTGCCAGCAGCTTAAGACCTCGGTTAGCGGGAACTCACAATGAGCAGTTCTTC,CASSLRPRLAGTHNEQFF
.,TRBV27,.,TRBJ2-2,TGTGCCGCCGCCCCCGGAGGCTACACCGGGGAGCTGTTTTTT,CAAAPGGYTGELFF
.,TRBV27,once,TRBJ1-1,TGTGCCAGCAGTTTCGATTCACAGGGTGAAGCTTTCTTT,CASSFDSQGEAFF
.,TRBV9,once,TRBJ1-6,TGTGCCAGCAGCGTAGAAGACAGGCGTTCACCCCTCCACTTT,CASSVEDRRSPLHF
TRBD2,TRBV7-9,.,TRBJ2-3,TGTGCCAGCAGCAACCTAGCGGGGGGGAGCACAGATACGCAGTATTTT,CASSNLAGGSTDTQYF
.,TRBV9,.,TRBJ2-3,TGTGCCAGCAGCCCGCTGGTGGAGTCGACAGATACGCAGTATTTT,CASSPLVESTDTQYF
TRBD1,TRBV5-1,.,TRBJ1-3,TGCGCCAGCAGCCGATGGACTACAGGGGTGGGAAACACCATATATTTT,CASSRWTTGVGNTIYF
.,TRBV7-2,.,TRBJ2-7,TGTGCCAGCAGCTCCCGGGGAGGACACTACGAGCAGTACTTC,CASSSRGGHYEQYF
.,TRBV11-3,.,TRBJ2-6,TGTGCCAGCAGCCCCGGTGGCTCTGGGGCCAACGGCCTGACTTTC,CASSPGGSGANGLTF
TRBD2,TRBV29-1,.,TRBJ2-2,TGCAGCGGGGCACCAGCGGGAGGTTCCACCGGGGAGCTGTTTTTT,CSGAPAGGSTGELFF
TRBD1,TRBV9,.,TRBJ2-3,TGTGCCAGCAGCTATTGGACAGGGTCGGGCCCAGATACGCAGTATTTT,CASSYWTGSGPDTQYF
.,TRBV7-2,.,TRBJ2-2,TGTGCCAGCAGCTTAGGGGGCGTCGCGAACACCGGGGAGCTGTTTTTT,CASSLGGVANTGELFF
.,TRBV28,.,TRBJ1-1,TGTGCCAGCAGTTCCACGGGAGAAATGAACACTGAAGCTTTCTTT,CASSSTGEMNTEAFF
.,TRBV5-4,once,TRBJ2-2,TGTGCCAGCAGCCTATGGAACACCGGGGAGCTGTTTTTT,CASSLWNTGELFF
.,TRBV9,few,TRBJ2-7,TGTGCCAGCAGCGTAAGCCCACGGTACGAGCAGTACTTC,CASSVSPRYEQYF
.,TRBV6-5,.,TRBJ1-2,TGTGCCAGCAGACCGTCCGGGGACTATGGCTACACCTTC,CASRPSGDYGYTF
TRBD2,TRBV5-1,.,TRBJ2-5,TGCGCCAGCAGCTTGGGGACTAGCGGGAGTGGGGAAGAGACCCAGTACTTC,CASSLGTSGSGEETQYF
.,TRBV10-3,.,TRBJ2-7,TGTGCCACCCGGTTCTTCGAGGGTCCCTACGAGCAGTACTTC,CATRFFEGPYEQYF
.,TRBV5-1,.,TRBJ2-1,TGCGCCAGCACTGGACAGCCCAACCGCAATGAGCAGTTCTTC,CASTGQPNRNEQFF
.,TRBV4-1,.,TRBJ2-3,TGCGCCAGCAGCCCCCCCTCTAACACAGATACGCAGTATTTT,CASSPPSNTDTQYF
.,TRBV10-3,.,TRBJ2-6,TGTGCCATCAGTGAGTCGACCGCTGGGGCCAACGGCCTGACTTTC,CAISESTAGANGLTF
.,TRBV19,.,TRBJ1-2,TGTGCCAGTAGTACCGCCCGGACAGATGATAACTATGGCTACACCTTC,CASSTARTDDNYGYTF
TRBD1,TRBV7-2,.,TRBJ1-2,TGTGCCAGCAGCGAGTCCCGGGACAGCAACTATGGCTACACCTTC,CASSESRDSNYGYTF
TRBD1,TRBV10-1,.,TRBJ2-7,TGCGCCAGCAGCAGGGGACAGGGGGTGCCCTACGAGCAGTACTTC,CASSRGQGVPYEQYF
TRBD2,TRBV7-8,.,TRBJ2-5,TGTGCCAGCAGCCCAGTAGCGGGCCCGATGGAGACCCAGTACTTC,CASSPVAGPMETQYF
.,TRBV7-9,.,TRBJ1-1,TGTGCCACGAACGAGCCGGGGGAAAACACTGAAGCTTTCTTT,CATNEPGENTEAFF
.,TRBV5-1,.,TRBJ2-7,TGCGCCAGCAGCCGAGACGGCACTACCTCCTACGAGCAGTACTTC,CASSRDGTTSYEQYF
TRBD1,TRBV7-2,.,TRBJ2-7,TGTGCCAGCAGCCAGCTAGGACAGGCGTTCTCCTACGAGCAGTACTTC,CASSQLGQAFSYEQYF
TRBD1,TRBV13,few,TRBJ1-1,TGTGCCAGCAGCTTACGCGCCGGGACAGACAGCACTGAAGCTTTCTTT,CASSLRAGTDSTEAFF
.,TRBV30,.,TRBJ1-3,TGTGCCTGGTCTCCCAGCAGGACTAGCTCTGGAAACACCATATATTTT,CAWSPSRTSSGNTIYF
.,TRBV6-5,few,TRBJ2-1,TGTGCCACCAGGGCGGGGCATGAGCAGTTCTTC,CATRAGHEQFF
TRBD2,TRBV5-1,.,TRBJ2-7,TGCGCCAGCAGCCCGGAGGCGGGAGGGCCTATGGAGCAGTACTTC,CASSPEAGGPMEQYF
TRBD2,TRBV27,.,TRBJ2-1,TGTGCCAGCAGTGCCCCCGGGACTAGCGGGAGTCACAATGAGCAGTTCTTC,CASSAPGTSGSHNEQFF
TRBD2,TRBV4-3,few,TRBJ2-2,TGCGCCAGCAGCCAAGATATGCTAGCGGGAGCCACCGGGGAGCTGTTTTTT,CASSQDMLAGATGELFF
TRBD2,TRBV5-4,.,TRBJ2-1,TGTGCCAGCAGCCCCCGGGGGGGCCTCAACAATGAGCAGTTCTTC,CASSPRGGLNNEQFF
TRBD1,TRBV15,.,TRBJ1-2,TGTGCCACCAGCGTTTCCGGGACAGGGACCCATTTCAACTATGGCTACACCTTC,CATSVSGTGTHFNYGYTF
.,TRBV30,once,TRBJ1-1,TGTGCCTGGAGTTCCGGGGGTATTTGGAGGAACACTGAAGCTTTCTTT,CAWSSGGIWRNTEAFF
.,TRBV7-2,once,TRBJ2-7,TGTGCCAGCAGCCCTGTTGAGGGGGTCTACGAGCAGTACTTC,CASSPVEGVYEQYF
.,TRBV4-3,.,TRBJ1-1,TGCGCCAGCAGCCAAGATTCGGGTATCGGGGGTAAAGCTTTCTTT,CASSQDSGIGGKAFF
.,TRBV5-1,once,TRBJ1-2,TGCGCCAGCAGCTTGGGGACAGCTAACTATGGCTACACCTTC,CASSLGTANYGYTF
.,TRBV5-1,.,TRBJ2-7,TGCGCCAGCAGCTTGCAGGGAATAGGGTACGAGCAGTACTTC,CASSLQGIGYEQYF
TRBD1,TRBV2,.,TRBJ2-1,TGTGCCAGCAGAGATTCTCCGGGACAGACCCATGAGCAGTTCTTC,CASRDSPGQTHEQFF
TRBD1,TRBV5-1,.,TRBJ1-2,TGCGCCAGCAGTCGGGACAGGGGGGCCCTCGGCTATGGCTACACCTTC,CASSRDRGALGYGYTF